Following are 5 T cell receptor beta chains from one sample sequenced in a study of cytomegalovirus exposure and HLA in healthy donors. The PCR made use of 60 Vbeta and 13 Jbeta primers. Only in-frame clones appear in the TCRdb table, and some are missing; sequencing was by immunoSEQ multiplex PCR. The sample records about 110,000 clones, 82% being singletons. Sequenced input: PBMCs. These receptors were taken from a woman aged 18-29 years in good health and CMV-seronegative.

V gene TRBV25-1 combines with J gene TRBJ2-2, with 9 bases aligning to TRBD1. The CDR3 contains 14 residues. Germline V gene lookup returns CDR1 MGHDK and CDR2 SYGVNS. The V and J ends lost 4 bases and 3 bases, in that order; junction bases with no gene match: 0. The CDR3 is CASSGDRDTGELFF. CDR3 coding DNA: TGTGCCAGCAGTGGGGACAGGGACACCGGGGAGCTGTTTTTT.

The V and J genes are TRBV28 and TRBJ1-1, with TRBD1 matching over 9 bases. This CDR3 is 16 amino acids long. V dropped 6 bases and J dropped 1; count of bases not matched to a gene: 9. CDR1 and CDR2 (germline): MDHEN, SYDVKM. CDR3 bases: TGTGCCAGCAGGCCCCCGGGACAGGGTTGGAACACTGAAGCTTTCTTT. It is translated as CASRPPGQGWNTEAFF.

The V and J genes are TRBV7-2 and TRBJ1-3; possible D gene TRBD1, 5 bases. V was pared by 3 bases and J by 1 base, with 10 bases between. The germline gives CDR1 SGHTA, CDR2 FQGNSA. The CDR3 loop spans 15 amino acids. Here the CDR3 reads CASSFTGRSGNTIYF. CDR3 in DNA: TGTGCCAGCAGCTTTACAGGCCGATCTGGAAACACCATATATTTT.

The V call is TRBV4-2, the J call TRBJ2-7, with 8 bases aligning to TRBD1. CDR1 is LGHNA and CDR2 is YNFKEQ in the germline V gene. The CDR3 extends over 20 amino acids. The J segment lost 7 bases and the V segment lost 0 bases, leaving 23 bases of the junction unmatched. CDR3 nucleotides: TGTGCCAGCAGCCAAGAACTACAGGGGGATTTCCCCAAGATTAAGAGGGAGCAGTACTTC. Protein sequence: CASSQELQGDFPKIKREQYF.

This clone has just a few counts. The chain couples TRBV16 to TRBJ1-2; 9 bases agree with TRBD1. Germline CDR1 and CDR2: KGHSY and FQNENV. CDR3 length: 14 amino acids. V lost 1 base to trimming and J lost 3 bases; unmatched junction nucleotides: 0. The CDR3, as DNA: TGTGCCAGCAGCCAATGGGACAGGGACTATGGCTACACCTTC. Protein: CASSQWDRDYGYTF.